This is a list of T cell receptor beta chains from one sample in a study of control samples from healthy donors and cancer patients. Produced via immunoSEQ multiplex PCR; TCRdb's table is partial and in-frame only. The table has about 160,000 clones, roughly 95% seen once. The specimen sequenced was blood. These receptors were taken from a woman aged 25 to 39 in good health. Both conserved end residues are part of each CDR3. A D gene is named only where the DNA matches it firmly. The listing skips clone size in some rows; elsewhere it reads once, few, many or a size class.

J gene,V gene,D gene,clone size,CDR3 DNA,CDR3 protein
TRBJ2-7,TRBV11-2,NA,NA,TGTGCCAGCAGCGTCCGGGACGAGCAGTACTTC,CASSVRDEQYF
TRBJ2-2,TRBV28,NA,NA,TGTGCCAGCAGTCGAGGGTACACCGGGGAGCTGTTTTTT,CASSRGYTGELFF
TRBJ2-5,TRBV6-4,NA,once,TGTGCCACCCCCCGACAAGACGCACAAGAGACCCAGTACTTC,CATPRQDAQETQYF
TRBJ1-1,TRBV3-1/TRBV3-2,NA,NA,TGTGCCAGCAGCCAAGGATTAGGCGACCCTGAAGCTTTCTTT,CASSQGLGDPEAFF
TRBJ2-1,TRBV28,NA,NA,TGTGCCAGCAGTACGAGGATATTTCTTTTGTTCTTC,CASSTRIFLLFF
TRBJ1-1,TRBV12-3/TRBV12-4,NA,NA,TGTGCCAGCAGGGACAGAGAAGCTTTCTTT,CASRDREAFF
TRBJ2-1,TRBV19,NA,NA,TGTGCCAGTAGCCCTGTTTCCTACAATGAGCAGTTCTTC,CASSPVSYNEQFF
TRBJ1-2,TRBV28,NA,NA,TGTGCCAGCAGTTTCGAAGGTAGGGCCAACTATGGCTACACCTTC,CASSFEGRANYGYTF
TRBJ1-4,TRBV9,TRBD1,NA,TGTGCCAGCAGCGTAGGTCCGGGACAGGGGAATGAAAAACTGTTTTTT,CASSVGPGQGNEKLFF
TRBJ2-1,TRBV6-5,TRBD2,NA,TGTGCCAGCAGTTACTCGATGGGGGGGTACAATGAGCAGTTCTTC,CASSYSMGGYNEQFF
TRBJ1-2,TRBV3-1/TRBV3-2,TRBD1,NA,TGTGCCAGCAGCCAAGGGGGGCAGGGGGCTTCTGGCTACACCTTC,CASSQGGQGASGYTF
TRBJ2-1,TRBV11-2,TRBD2,few,TGTGCCAGCAGCTTCTCGAGCATAGCGGGAGAATACAATGAGCAGTTCTTC,CASSFSSIAGEYNEQFF
TRBJ1-6,TRBV6-6,NA,NA,TGTGCCAGCAGTTACGGGGATTCACCCCTCCACTTT,CASSYGDSPLHF
TRBJ1-4,TRBV2,NA,NA,TGTGCCAGCAGCGAAGACGCGCCCGTATGGGAACTGTTTTTT,CASSEDAPVWELFF
TRBJ1-1,TRBV30,NA,NA,TGTGCCTGGAGTGTAAGGTGGGACACTGAAGCTTTCTTT,CAWSVRWDTEAFF
TRBJ2-2,TRBV30,NA,NA,TGTGCCTGGAGTGTATTGGGGGGAGGCGGGGAGCTGTTTTTT,CAWSVLGGGGELFF
TRBJ1-2,TRBV5-8,NA,NA,TGTGCCAGCAGCTTGGGGGGACATCCGCCGGATAACTATGGCTACACCTTC,CASSLGGHPPDNYGYTF
TRBJ2-1,TRBV4-1,NA,NA,TGCGCCAGCAGCCTCCTTCAGATATCCTACAATGAGCAGTTCTTC,CASSLLQISYNEQFF
TRBJ2-7,TRBV6-5,NA,NA,TGTGCCAGCAGGAAGGCTAGCTCCTACGAGCAGTACTTC,CASRKASSYEQYF
TRBJ2-5,TRBV5-4,TRBD1,NA,TGTGCCAGCAGCTGGGACAGCCAAGAGACCCAGTACTTC,CASSWDSQETQYF
TRBJ2-3,TRBV29-1,NA,NA,TGCAGCGTTGCTGGACTTACTAGCACAGATACGCAGTATTTT,CSVAGLTSTDTQYF
TRBJ1-1,TRBV19,NA,once,TGTGCCAGTAGTATAGACAGGCGGAACACTGAAGCTTTCTTT,CASSIDRRNTEAFF
TRBJ2-5,TRBV6-5,NA,NA,TGTGCCAGCAGTTACTTAGGGGAAGAGACCCAGTACTTC,CASSYLGEETQYF
TRBJ1-4,TRBV4-1,TRBD1,NA,TGCGCCAGCAGCCAGTCGGGACAGATAAATGAAAAGCTGTTTTTT,CASSQSGQINEKLFF
TRBJ2-5,TRBV5-6,NA,NA,TGTGCCAGCAGCCGTACGGGCTTCCAAGAGACCCAGTACTTC,CASSRTGFQETQYF
TRBJ1-2,TRBV7-9,TRBD1,NA,TGTGCCAGCAGCTACCGAGGACAGGCCCACTATGGCTACACCTTC,CASSYRGQAHYGYTF
TRBJ1-4,TRBV6-6,NA,few,TGTGCCAGCAGTTATGGGGGTGAACTGTTTTTT,CASSYGGELFF
TRBJ1-1,TRBV5-4,NA,NA,TGTGCCAGCACGAAGGGACCAAGTACGAACACTGAAGCTTTCTTT,CASTKGPSTNTEAFF
TRBJ2-3,TRBV5-6,NA,NA,TGTGCCAGCAGCTTGCCAGCGACAGATACGCAGTATTTT,CASSLPATDTQYF
TRBJ1-2,TRBV6-5,NA,NA,TGTGCCAGCAGTTACTCCCGGTATGTTGGCTACACCTTC,CASSYSRYVGYTF
TRBJ1-1,TRBV3-1/TRBV3-2,TRBD1,NA,TGTGCCAGCAGCCGCGAGACAGGGGTCACTGAAGCTTTCTTT,CASSRETGVTEAFF
TRBJ1-4,TRBV28,NA,NA,TGTGCCAGCAGATACGGGAAACTTCGCGGAAAACTGTTTTTT,CASRYGKLRGKLFF
TRBJ1-6,TRBV9,NA,NA,TGTGCCAGCAATGGGGGAGGTTATTCACCCCTCCACTTT,CASNGGGYSPLHF
TRBJ2-1,TRBV11-1,TRBD2,NA,TGTGCCAGCAGCTATCGGACTAGTTGGGAGCAGTTCTTC,CASSYRTSWEQFF
TRBJ1-3,TRBV6-5,NA,NA,TGTGCCAGCAGGACAAGATGGGGAAACACCATATATTTT,CASRTRWGNTIYF
TRBJ1-1,TRBV7-9,NA,once,TGTGCCAGCAGCTTAGAGACAGGGAACACTGAAGCTTTCTTT,CASSLETGNTEAFF
TRBJ2-1,TRBV5-8,NA,NA,TGTGCCAGCAGCTGGCACCCCCGGGAGCAGTTCTTC,CASSWHPREQFF
TRBJ2-3,TRBV5-1,NA,NA,TGCGCCAGCAGCCCGGCAGGGGCCACAGATACGCAGTATTTT,CASSPAGATDTQYF
TRBJ1-2,TRBV12-3/TRBV12-4,TRBD1,NA,TGTGCCAGCAATCCGGGACAGGGGACTGGCTACACCTTC,CASNPGQGTGYTF
TRBJ1-6,TRBV30,TRBD1,NA,TGTGCCTGGAGTGTAAGGGGGCCCCTCAATTCACCCCTCCACTTT,CAWSVRGPLNSPLHF
TRBJ2-7,TRBV5-6,TRBD1,NA,TGTGCCAGCAGCTCGGCGGACAGGGTATATTACGAGCAGTACTTC,CASSSADRVYYEQYF
TRBJ1-2,TRBV5-1,TRBD1,NA,TGCGCCAGCAGCTTGAGGGGACAGGGGAACTATGGCTACACCTTC,CASSLRGQGNYGYTF
TRBJ2-7,TRBV6-6,NA,NA,TGTGCCAGCAGTTCCGAAGGACGTGAGTCCTACGAGCAGTACTTC,CASSSEGRESYEQYF
TRBJ1-1,TRBV2,TRBD1,NA,TGTGCCAGCGAGAGGGACAGGGTAAACACTGAAGCTTTCTTT,CASERDRVNTEAFF
TRBJ2-7,TRBV10-3,TRBD2,NA,TGTGCCATCAGGCAGGGACTAGAAGGCTACGAGCAGTACTTC,CAIRQGLEGYEQYF
TRBJ1-5,TRBV2,NA,NA,TGTGCCAGCAGTCTATTACAGGGCTACGGCAATCAGCCCCAGCATTTT,CASSLLQGYGNQPQHF
TRBJ1-5,TRBV20-1,TRBD1,NA,TGCAGTGCTAGTCCTGGACAGGGTTGGGTTCAGCCCCAGCATTTT,CSASPGQGWVQPQHF
TRBJ1-2,TRBV28,TRBD1,NA,TGTGCCAGCAGTTTACCCGGGACAGGGGCCCTTAACTATGGCTACACCTTC,CASSLPGTGALNYGYTF
TRBJ1-5,TRBV19,NA,NA,TGTGCCAGTAGTATTGCTCCCCAGGTTAAGAGCAATCAGCCCCAGCATTTT,CASSIAPQVKSNQPQHF
TRBJ1-2,TRBV24-1,NA,once,TGTGCCACCAATAGTGGAGAGCGGACAGATACTAACTATGGCTACACCTTC,CATNSGERTDTNYGYTF
TRBJ2-5,TRBV7-7,NA,NA,TGTGCTAGCGGACAGGAATACGAGACCCAGTACTTC,CASGQEYETQYF
TRBJ1-1,TRBV29-1,NA,NA,TGCAGCGTTGATGAAGGGTACACTGAAGCTTTCTTT,CSVDEGYTEAFF
TRBJ2-1,TRBV6-5,TRBD1,NA,TGTGCCAGCACGACAGGGAGTTTTCAGTTCTTC,CASTTGSFQFF
TRBJ2-2,TRBV4-1,NA,few,TGCGCCAGCAGCCAGGAATACACCGGGGAGCTGTTTTTT,CASSQEYTGELFF
TRBJ2-1,TRBV3-1/TRBV3-2,NA,NA,TGTGCCAGCAGCCAAGACCCAGCTCCCTCCTACAATGAGCAGTTCTTC,CASSQDPAPSYNEQFF
TRBJ2-1,TRBV6-5,TRBD1,NA,TGTGCCACCTTGAGGGGGCGCGGTGAGCAGTTCTTC,CATLRGRGEQFF
TRBJ2-3,TRBV19,TRBD1,NA,TGTGCCAGTAGTCCCCAGGGGGCTTTCGGCACAGATACGCAGTATTTT,CASSPQGAFGTDTQYF
TRBJ1-2,TRBV5-1,NA,NA,TGCGCCAGCAGCTTGAGTGAAGGGCCTAACTATGGCTACACCTTC,CASSLSEGPNYGYTF
TRBJ1-5,TRBV27,NA,NA,TGTGCCAGCAGTTCTTCCTTGGGACTGTCCCAGCATTTT,CASSSSLGLSQHF
TRBJ1-2,TRBV28,NA,NA,TGTGCCAGCTCGTTAGGGCCTGGGGGCTACACCTTC,CASSLGPGGYTF